This note documents a single T cell receptor beta chain sequence. This record belongs to a study of blood T cell repertoires in COVID-19. Study-level background: Spain, Italy and the United States supplied samples that represented acute and convalescent COVID-19. PBMCs, B-cell-depleted T cells, or T cells were the source of the cDNA or gDNA that made up the material.

Germline values: CDR1 LGHNA, CDR2 YSLEER. J gave up 5 bases and V 0 bases, and 2 bases lay outside the gene matches. This CDR3 is 16 amino acids long. Source study methods: From reference gene primer amplification, estimates of nucleated cell counts were derived. Produced via immunoSEQ multiplex PCR; TCRdb's table is partial and in-frame only. For V, J and clone size, that table is used; D and trimming come from the DNA. The sample records over 100,000 clones, 75% to 90% being singletons. This TCR was recovered from a man between 60 and 75 years old with acute or convalescent COVID-19. The gene calls are TRBV4-3 and TRBJ2-1; 12 positions agree with TRBD2. Input material: peripheral blood. CDR3 sequence: CASSQELAGGNNEQFF. CDR3 DNA: TGCGCCAGCAGCCAAGAGCTAGCGGGAGGGAACAATGAGCAGTTCTTC.